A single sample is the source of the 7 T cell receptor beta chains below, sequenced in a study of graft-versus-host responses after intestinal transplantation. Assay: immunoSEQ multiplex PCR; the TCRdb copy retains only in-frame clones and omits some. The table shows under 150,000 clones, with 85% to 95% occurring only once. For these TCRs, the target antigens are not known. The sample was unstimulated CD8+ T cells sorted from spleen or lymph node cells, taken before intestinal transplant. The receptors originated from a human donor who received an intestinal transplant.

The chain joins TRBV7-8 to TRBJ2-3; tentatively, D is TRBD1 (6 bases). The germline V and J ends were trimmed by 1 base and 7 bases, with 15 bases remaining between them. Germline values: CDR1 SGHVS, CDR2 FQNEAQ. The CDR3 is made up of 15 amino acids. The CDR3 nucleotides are TGTGCCAGCAGCTTAGTAGGGGACACCTCCTATACGCAGTATTTT. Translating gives CASSLVGDTSYTQYF.

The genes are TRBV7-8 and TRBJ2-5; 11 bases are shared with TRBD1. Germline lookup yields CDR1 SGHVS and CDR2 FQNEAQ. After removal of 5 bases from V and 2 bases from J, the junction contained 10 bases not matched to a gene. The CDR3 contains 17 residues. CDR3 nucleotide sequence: TGTGCCAGCAGCGACCCTAAGGGACAGGGGGGGCAAGAGACCCAGTACTTC. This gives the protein CASSDPKGQGGQETQYF.

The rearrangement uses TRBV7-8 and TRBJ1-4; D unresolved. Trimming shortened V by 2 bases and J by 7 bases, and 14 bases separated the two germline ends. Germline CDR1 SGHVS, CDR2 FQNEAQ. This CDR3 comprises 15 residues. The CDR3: CASSLLDAWGEKLFF. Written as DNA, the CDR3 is TGTGCCAGCAGCTTACTTGACGCCTGGGGTGAAAAACTGTTTTTT.

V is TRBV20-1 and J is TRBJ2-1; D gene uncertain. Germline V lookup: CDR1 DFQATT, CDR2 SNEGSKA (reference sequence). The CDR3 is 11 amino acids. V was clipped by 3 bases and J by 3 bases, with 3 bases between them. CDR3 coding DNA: TGCAGTGCTAGTTTCTACAATGAGCAGTTCTTC. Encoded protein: CSASFYNEQFF.

The chain's CDR3 is CASSSGGESYEQYF. The CDR3 nucleotides are TGTGCCAGCAGCTCCGGAGGGGAATCGTACGAGCAGTACTTC. This chain connects TRBV7-9 to TRBJ2-7, with D possibly matching TRBD2 (6 bases). V was trimmed by 4 bases and J by 4 bases, leaving 14 bases between them. This CDR3 has 14 residues. The germline CDR1 and CDR2 sequences are SEHNR and FQNEAQ (reference sequence).

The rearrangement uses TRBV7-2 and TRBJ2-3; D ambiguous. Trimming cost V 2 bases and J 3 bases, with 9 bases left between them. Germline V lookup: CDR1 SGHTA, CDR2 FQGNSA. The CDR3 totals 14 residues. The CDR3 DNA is TGTGCCAGCAGCTTACGGTCAGCGACAGATACGCAGTATTTT. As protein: CASSLRSATDTQYF.

The CDR3 reads CASSQIAGEQYF. CDR3 bases: TGTGCCAGCAGCCAAATAGCGGGCGAGCAGTACTTC. V is TRBV28 and J is TRBJ2-7; 7 bases map to TRBD2. Trimming cost V 6 bases and J 6 bases; bases outside gene matches: 5. CDR1 MDHEN and CDR2 SYDVKM come from the germline V gene. This CDR3 region has 12 residues.